This entry lists 30 T cell receptor beta chains sequenced from one sample in a study of T-cell reconstitution after alpha-beta-depleted transplantation in children. Construction of the TCRbeta library involved unique molecular identifiers. TCRdb processed the PCR reads anew with MiXCR; each CDR3 protein has one entry. Here the sample spans 300,000 to 350,000 distinct CDR3 sequences, about a quarter being singletons. The sequencing here drew on PBMCs, mostly from graft donor cells, taken 180 days after TCRalphabeta/CD19-depleted stem cell transplant. The receptors were gathered from a male patient between 5 and 17 years old who had a stem cell transplant for acute lymphoblastic leukemia, so the T cells may come from the graft donor.

This clonotype was found a few times. This chain uses TRBV7-9 with TRBJ2-1; 7 bases line up with TRBD1. After removal of 6 bases from V and 4 bases from J, the junction contained 12 bases not matched to a gene. Germline V gene sequence: CDR1 SEHNR, CDR2 FQNEAQ (reference sequence). The CDR3 runs 16 residues. The CDR3 spells CASRTSSGQRYNEQFF. The DNA of the CDR3 is TGTGCCAGCAGAACCAGCTCGGGACAGAGATACAATGAGCAGTTCTTC.

This chain joins TRBV13 and TRBJ2-7; 11 bases fit TRBD2. V gave up 5 bases and J gave up 4 bases; unmatched junction bases: 7. CDR3 size: 15 residues. The germline gives CDR1 PRHDT, CDR2 FYEKMQ (reference sequence). The DNA for the CDR3 is TGTGCCAGCAGCATTACTAGCGGGAGACAGTACGAGCAGTACTTC. This translates into CASSITSGRQYEQYF.

This clonotype was detected once. The rearrangement links TRBV21-1 to TRBJ2-2; the D call TRBD1 from the table was never checked on the DNA. TRBV21-1 is labeled a pseudogene. CDR3 size: 14 residues. The CDR3 nucleotides are TGTGCCAGCATTGGGACAGTGGTCACCGGGGAGCTGTTTTTT. Translation gives CASIGTVVTGELFF.

The V and J genes are TRBV20-1 and TRBJ1-2, with a possible D match to TRBD1 (5 bases). From germline, CDR1 is DFQATT and CDR2 SNEGSKA (reference sequence). Trimming pared 6 bases from V and 0 bases from J, leaving 17 bases between. This CDR3 has 15 amino acids. The CDR3 DNA follows: TGCAGTGCCGGTCGTGGGGGGAGAGCTAACTATGGCTACACCTTC. Protein sequence: CSAGRGGRANYGYTF.

This clonotype was counted only a few times. V and J are TRBV7-6 and TRBJ1-1; D remains unclear. CDR3 size: 13 residues. Trimming cost V 7 bases and J 4 bases, with 13 bases left between them. Germline V CDR1 and CDR2: SGHVS, FNYEAQ. CDR3: CASTLLRGTEAFF. CDR3 DNA sequence: TGTGCCAGCACCCTTTTACGAGGCACTGAAGCTTTCTTT. Full variable domain (rest looked up from reference TRBV7-6 and TRBJ1-1): GAGVSQSPRYKVTKRGQDVALRCDPISGHVSLYWYRQALGQGPEFLTYFNYEAQQDKSGLPNDRFSAERPEGSISTLTIQRTEQRDSAMYRCASTLLRGTEAFFGQGTRLTVV.

This clonotype was seen more than once but under ten times. J is TRBJ1-1 and V is TRBV15, with D unclear. This CDR3 is built from 12 residues. The V and J ends lost 0 bases and 6 bases respectively, with 5 bases between them. Germline lookup yields CDR1 LNHNV and CDR2 YYDKDF (reference sequence). The CDR3 region has the DNA TGTGCCACCAGCAGAGATGACGCTGAAGCTTTCTTT. It yields the protein CATSRDDAEAFF.

This sequence joins TRBV5-1 and TRBJ2-1; 10 nucleotides line up with TRBD2. Per the germline V gene, CDR1 is SGHRS and CDR2 is YFSETQ. The CDR3 has 17 amino acids. With 0 bases clipped from V and 3 bases from J, the junction kept 6 bases outside the gene matches. CDR3 DNA sequence: TGCGCCAGCAGCTTGGGGGGACTAGCGAGAATCTACAATGAGCAGTTCTTC. Translation gives CASSLGGLARIYNEQFF.

This clonotype was seen a handful of times. The CDR3 sequence is CASSQVSQGNEQFF. CDR3 nucleotide sequence: TGTGCCAGCAGCCAAGTGTCTCAGGGAAATGAGCAGTTCTTC. The chain uses TRBV14 and TRBJ2-1; D is perhaps TRBD1 (5 bases). Looked up from germline, CDR1 is SGHDN and CDR2 is FVKESK. This CDR3 spans 14 amino acids. V was shortened by 1 base and J by 7 bases, with 11 bases between the two germline ends.

The table lists this clonotype with a few counts. This chain links TRBV12-3 or TRBV12-4 with TRBJ2-7; D gene unclear. Trimming took off 1 base at V and 6 bases at J, with 7 bases between the two ends. The length of the CDR3 is 12 residues. The CDR3 DNA reads TGTGCCAGCAGTTTAGAGACCTCCGAGCAGTACTTC. Its protein product is CASSLETSEQYF.

The chain recombines TRBV27 with TRBJ1-2; TRBD1 matches 9 bases. V lost 6 bases, J lost 4 bases, and 0 bases stayed unmatched. The CDR3 loop spans 12 amino acids. CDR1 and CDR2 from the germline V gene are MNHEY and SMNVEV (reference sequence). CDR3 protein: CASRQGAYGYTF. As DNA, the CDR3 is TGTGCCAGCAGACAGGGGGCCTATGGCTACACCTTC.

This clonotype came up a few times. This chain uses TRBV29-1 with TRBJ2-7, with 10 bases identical to TRBD2. Losses at the gene ends were 4 bases for V and 2 bases for J; bases not matched to a gene: 2. This CDR3 region has 13 residues. Germline loops: CDR1 SQVTM, CDR2 ANQGSEA. CDR3 amino acids: CSVVAGGPYEQYF. The CDR3 bases are TGCAGCGTTGTAGCGGGAGGCCCCTACGAGCAGTACTTC.

This sequence joins TRBV29-1 and TRBJ1-5, with TRBD1 as a possible D gene (6 bases). The V and J ends lost 5 bases and 4 bases respectively, with 15 bases between them. Germline CDR1 is SQVTM and CDR2 is ANQGSEA. This CDR3 is built from 14 residues. The CDR3 DNA reads TGCAGCGTTAGGGCACAGGGACCTAATCAGCCCCAGCATTTT. Its translation is CSVRAQGPNQPQHF. The variable domain in full, completed from reference TRBV29-1 and TRBJ1-5, reads SAVISQKPSRDICQRGTSLTIQCQVDSQVTMMFWYRQQPGQSLTLIATANQGSEATYESGFVIDKFPISRPNLTFSTLTVSNMSPEDSSIYLCSVRAQGPNQPQHFGDGTRLSIL.

Here the CDR3 reads CASSLYWDSAQYF. CDR3 in DNA: TGTGCCAGCAGTTTATATTGGGACTCGGCGCAGTATTTT. V gene TRBV27 combines with J gene TRBJ2-3, with a possible D match to TRBD2 (6 bases). The ends were cut back, 1 base at V and 10 bases at J, with 12 bases in the middle. CDR3 size: 13 residues. Germline V CDR1 and CDR2: MNHEY, SMNVEV (reference sequence).

The gene calls are TRBV3-1 and TRBJ1-3; D remains unclear. Germline V CDR1 and CDR2: LGHDT, YNNKEL (reference sequence). Trimming left V 4 bases short and J 3 bases short, with 7 bases between. This CDR3 is built from 13 residues. The CDR3 nucleotides read TGTGCCAGCAGCCTAAACCTTGGAAACACCATATATTTT. It yields the protein CASSLNLGNTIYF.

This clonotype was counted at least ten times. The rearrangement joins TRBV5-1 to TRBJ2-1; 8 bases align to TRBD2. Germline trimming cut 0 bases from V and 8 bases from J; bases unmatched to any gene: 10. The CDR3 spans 16 residues. Germline V gene data show CDR1 as SGHRS and CDR2 as YFSETQ. The CDR3 loop is CASSLGSGSSGDEQFF. The DNA of the CDR3 is TGCGCCAGCAGCTTGGGGAGCGGGAGCTCCGGGGATGAGCAGTTCTTC.

This clonotype was detected many times. The chain has TRBV12-3 or TRBV12-4 and TRBJ2-7, with a tentative D call TRBD1 (5 bases). Deletions cut 3 bases from V and 3 bases from J, with 12 bases between. The CDR3 extends over 14 amino acids. This chain's CDR3 is CASSFGQGHYEQYF. The CDR3, as DNA: TGTGCCAGCAGTTTCGGGCAGGGTCACTACGAGCAGTACTTC.

Written as DNA, the CDR3 is TGTGCCAGCAGTTCCGGGACTAGCGGGCCCGGGACGCAGTATTTT. Amino acids: CASSSGTSGPGTQYF. The V call is TRBV12-3 or TRBV12-4, the J call TRBJ2-3; TRBD2 agrees at 12 bases. This CDR3 has 15 amino acids. V dropped 4 bases and J dropped 9; count of bases not matched to a gene: 8.

This clonotype turned up a few times. This chain connects TRBV7-2 to TRBJ2-7; TRBD1 matches at 7 bases. The CDR3 loop spans 15 amino acids. CDR1 is SGHTA and CDR2 is FQGNSA in the germline V gene. The V and J ends lost 5 bases and 1 base, in that order; junction bases with no gene match: 8. The CDR3: CASSVSGQASYEQYF. The CDR3 DNA sequence: TGTGCCAGCAGCGTCTCCGGACAGGCGTCCTACGAGCAGTACTTC.

The genes are TRBV9 and TRBJ2-5, with TRBD2 as a possible D gene (6 bases). Germline V lookup: CDR1 SGDLS, CDR2 YYNGEE. Trimming pared 0 bases from V and 2 bases from J, leaving 14 bases between. CDR3 length: 16 residues. In nucleotides, the CDR3 is TGTGCCAGCAGCGTAGGTTTCGGAGGGGATCAAGAGACCCAGTACTTC. It yields the protein CASSVGFGGDQETQYF. The variable domain in full, completed from reference TRBV9 and TRBJ2-5, reads DSGVTQTPKHLITATGQRVTLRCSPRSGDLSVYWYQQSLDQGLQFLIQYYNGEERAKGNILERFSAQQFPDLHSELNLSSLELGDSALYFCASSVGFGGDQETQYFGPGTRLLVL.

V usage is TRBV6-1 and J usage is TRBJ2-2; 8 bases match TRBD1. The V gene end was trimmed by 6 bases and the J gene end by 6 bases; junction bases not matched to a gene: 6. The CDR3 is 14 amino acids. Looked up from germline, CDR1 is MNHNS and CDR2 is SASEGT. The CDR3 DNA reads as TGTGCCAGCAGCTGGACAGGGATTGCCGGGGAGCTGTTTTTT. Protein product: CASSWTGIAGELFF.

V usage is TRBV24-1 and J usage is TRBJ2-2, with D possibly matching TRBD2 (6 bases). CDR3 size: 16 residues. Germline V gives CDR1 KGHDR, CDR2 SFDVKD. V was pared by 4 bases and J by 6 bases, with 17 bases between. CDR3: CATSDPGGGFAGELFF. The DNA for the CDR3 is TGTGCCACCAGTGACCCTGGAGGAGGGTTTGCCGGGGAGCTGTTTTTT.

The chain links TRBV12-3 or TRBV12-4 to TRBJ1-4; 7 bases match TRBD1. V gave up 6 bases and J gave up 7 bases; unmatched junction bases: 8. This CDR3 comprises 14 residues. For the CDR3, the DNA is TGTGCCAGCAGCCAAGACAGGGCGAGTGAAAAACTGTTTTTT. It translates to CASSQDRASEKLFF.

This clonotype was seen a few times. This chain uses TRBV7-9 with TRBJ2-7; D remains unclear. Per germline, CDR1 SEHNR and CDR2 FQNEAQ (reference sequence). V lost 2 bases and J lost 2, with 10 bases in between. The CDR3 totals 14 residues. In DNA form, the CDR3 reads TGTGCCAGCAGCTTATACACCGTCGCCTACGAGCAGTACTTC. This codes for CASSLYTVAYEQYF.

The chain combines TRBV2 with TRBJ2-7; D not resolved. The CDR3 spans 14 residues. Germline CDR1 is SNHLY and CDR2 is FYNNEI. Trimming pared 7 bases from V and 3 bases from J, leaving 16 bases between. The CDR3 sequence: CASKRQALFYEQYF. In DNA form, the CDR3 reads TGTGCCAGCAAGAGACAAGCCCTTTTCTACGAGCAGTACTTC.

The CDR3 sequence: CASSFGTGPYGYTF. DNA of the CDR3: TGTGCCAGCAGCTTCGGGACAGGGCCCTATGGCTACACCTTC. This chain connects TRBV7-9 to TRBJ1-2; the match to TRBD1 covers 9 bases. The germline CDR1 and CDR2 sequences are SEHNR and FQNEAQ (reference sequence). The CDR3 is 14 amino acids. J lost 4 bases, V lost 3 bases, and 3 bases had no gene match.

This clonotype was recorded many times. The chain couples TRBV7-3 to TRBJ2-2; TRBD1 matches at 9 bases. The CDR3 loop spans 16 amino acids. V gave up 5 bases and J gave up 7 bases; unmatched junction bases: 11. The germline V gene has CDR1 SGHTA and CDR2 FQGTGA. The CDR3 here is CASSPTTGGNGGELFF. The CDR3, as DNA: TGTGCCAGCAGCCCAACCACAGGGGGCAATGGCGGGGAGCTGTTTTTT.

This chain links TRBV10-2 with TRBJ2-1; TRBD2 aligns across 10 bases. The junction had 8 bases not matched to a gene; V was cut back by 6 bases and J by 6 bases. CDR1 and CDR2 from the germline V gene are WSHSY and SAAADI. There are 15 residues in the CDR3. The chain's CDR3 is CASRKSGRAINEQFF. In DNA, the CDR3 is TGCGCCAGCAGGAAGAGCGGGAGGGCCATCAATGAGCAGTTCTTC.

The rearrangement joins TRBV5-1 to TRBJ1-6; D unclear. The CDR3 covers 13 residues. The V gene lost 0 bases and the J gene lost 11 bases, with 9 bases spanning the gap. CDR1 SGHRS and CDR2 YFSETQ come from the germline V gene. CDR3: CASSLEGSTPLHF. CDR3 nucleotides: TGCGCCAGCAGCTTGGAGGGCAGTACACCCCTCCACTTT.

This chain links TRBV7-2 with TRBJ2-1, with D possibly TRBD2 on 6 matching bases. Germline assignment: CDR1 SGHTA and CDR2 FQGNSA. The CDR3 runs to 18 residues. The V and J ends lost 0 bases and 2 bases respectively, with 17 bases between them. CDR3 protein: CASSLAGSGTPTYNEQFF. CDR3 bases: TGTGCCAGCAGCTTAGCGGGCTCCGGGACTCCTACCTACAATGAGCAGTTCTTC. Full variable domain (missing parts from reference TRBV7-2 and TRBJ2-1): GAGVSQSPSNKVTEKGKDVELRCDPISGHTALYWYRQSLGQGLEFLIYFQGNSAPDKSGLPSDRFSAERTGGSVSTLTIQRTQQEDSAVYLCASSLAGSGTPTYNEQFFGPGTRLTVL.

The chain couples TRBV10-3 to TRBJ1-2; TRBD1 is a possible D gene (5 bases). Looked up from germline, CDR1 is ENHRY and CDR2 is SYGVKD. Trimming removed 3 bases from V and 5 bases from J, with 10 bases in between. The CDR3 totals 13 residues. This chain's CDR3 is CAISDRVGYGYTF. CDR3 nucleotide sequence: TGTGCCATCAGTGACAGGGTGGGGTATGGCTACACCTTC.